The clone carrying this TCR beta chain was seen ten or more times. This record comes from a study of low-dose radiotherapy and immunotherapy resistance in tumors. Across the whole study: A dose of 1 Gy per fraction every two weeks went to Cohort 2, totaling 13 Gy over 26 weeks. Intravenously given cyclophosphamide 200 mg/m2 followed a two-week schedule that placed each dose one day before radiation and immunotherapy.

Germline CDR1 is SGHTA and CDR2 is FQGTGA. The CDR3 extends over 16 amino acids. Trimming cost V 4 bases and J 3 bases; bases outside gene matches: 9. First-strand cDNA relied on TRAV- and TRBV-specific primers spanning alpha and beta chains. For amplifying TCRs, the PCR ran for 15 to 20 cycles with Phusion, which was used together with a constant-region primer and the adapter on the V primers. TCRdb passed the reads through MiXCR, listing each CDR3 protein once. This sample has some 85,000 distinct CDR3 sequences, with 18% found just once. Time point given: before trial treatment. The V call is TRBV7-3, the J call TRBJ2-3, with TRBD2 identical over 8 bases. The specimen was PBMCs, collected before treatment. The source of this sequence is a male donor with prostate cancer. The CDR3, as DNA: TGTGCCAGCAGCTCCCAAGCGGGAGCGGGAACAGATACGCAGTATTTT. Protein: CASSSQAGAGTDTQYF.